This record concerns one T cell receptor beta chain sequence. The data stem from a study of breast tumors, draining lymph nodes, adjacent tissues. Samples came from axillary lymph nodes draining the breast cancer. Per the germline V gene, CDR1 is SGHTS and CDR2 is YDEGEE. This CDR3 region has 15 residues. Trimming took off 4 bases at V and 3 bases at J, with 14 bases between the two ends. TCRdb processed the multiplex PCR reads anew with MiXCR; each CDR3 protein has one entry. The sample consists of approximately 300,000 distinct CDR3 sequences, over 25% of them appearing once. This receptor was obtained from a female donor with breast cancer. Some clones in this sample may be carry-over from other donors' samples. Material for sequencing was axillary lymph node tissue. V gene TRBV5-8 combines with J gene TRBJ2-4, with a tentative D call TRBD2 (6 bases). The CDR3 sequence is CASSLLATFKNIQYF. The CDR3 coding sequence is TGTGCCAGCAGCCTTCTAGCGACTTTCAAAAACATTCAGTACTTC. The full variable domain, in which reference TRBV5-8 and TRBJ2-4 provide the parts outside the CDR3, is EAGVTQSPTHLIKTRGQQATLRCSPISGHTSVYWYQQALGLGLQFLLWYDEGEERNRGNFPPRFSGRQFPNYSSELNVNALELEDSALYLCASSLLATFKNIQYFGAGTRLSVL.